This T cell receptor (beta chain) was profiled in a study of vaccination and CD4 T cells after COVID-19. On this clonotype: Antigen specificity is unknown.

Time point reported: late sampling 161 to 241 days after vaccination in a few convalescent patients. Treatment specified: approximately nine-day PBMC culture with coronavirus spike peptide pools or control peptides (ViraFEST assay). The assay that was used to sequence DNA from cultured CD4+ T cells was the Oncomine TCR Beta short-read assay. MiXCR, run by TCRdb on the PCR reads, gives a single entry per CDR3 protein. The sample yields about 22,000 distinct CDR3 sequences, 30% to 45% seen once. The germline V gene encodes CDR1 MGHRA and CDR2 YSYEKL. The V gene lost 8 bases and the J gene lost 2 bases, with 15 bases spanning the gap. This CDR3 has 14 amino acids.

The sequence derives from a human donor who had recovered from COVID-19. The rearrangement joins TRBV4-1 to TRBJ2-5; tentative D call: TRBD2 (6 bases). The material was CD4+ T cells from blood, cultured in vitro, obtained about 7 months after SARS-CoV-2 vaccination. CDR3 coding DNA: TGCGCCAGCTATCGACTAGTGTGGCAAGAGACCCAGTACTTC. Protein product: CASYRLVWQETQYF.